This TCR beta chain was identified in a study of blood T cell repertoires in COVID-19 (dated by TCRdb to the early 2020s). For the wider study: Collaborator samples came from the United States, Italy and Spain and covered acute and convalescent phases of COVID-19. The prospective study material was composed of cDNA or gDNA derived from T cells, B-cell-depleted T cells, or PBMCs. The dataset comprised deeply sampled blood TCRbeta repertoires from subjects exposed to, actively infected with, or recovered from COVID-19. The repertoires were released in a freely available public database meant as a resource for research on the immune response to SARS-CoV-2. Samples were obtained from the ongoing ImmuneRACE study (first 160 participants) and from some 1,200 subjects provided by 6 global collaborators. Nearly every sample came with metadata listing a de-identified subject ID, COVID-19 status, age in years and sex. HLA class I and class II types, where available, came from metadata supplied by the sample provider rather than from assay-based typing. Overall results and qualifications from the work: How much clinical and demographic metadata was included differed by source and by participant, and the metadata was provided uncurated.

From its cysteine to its phenylalanine, the CDR3 spans 13 amino acids. Of the read, only the CDR3 DNA is kept; its 39 bases are in frame from base 1. The V end loses 5 bases and the J end loses 3 bases, and a stretch of 10 bases separates them. The germline V gene yields SGHVS for CDR1 and FQNEAQ for CDR2. TCRbeta CDR3 regions were amplified from genomic DNA by means of the immunoSEQ Assay, a bias-controlled multiplex PCR. The authors processed their data as follows. The number of nucleated cells in each sample was estimated by amplification of reference gene primers within the assay. To quantify the absolute abundance of each unique TCRbeta CDR3 rearrangement, sequence reads were collapsed and filtered. For each sample, productive Simpson clonality was calculated as the square root of Simpson's diversity index over productive rearrangements. TCRdb provides this immuneACCESS table in a form limited to in-frame rearrangements. Some clones are lacking; in checked studies, under half of them reflect an unresolved V gene, and why the rest are absent is not known. Clonal size and the V and J genes are those of that table, whereas D and trimming came from the DNA. The sample table records more than 90,000 clones; about 89% of these occur just once. Of the sample, 4.5% is held by the ten largest clones.

Whole blood was collected in K2EDTA tubes by collaborating institutions according to the institutions' own protocols. Collaborator samples were shipped for TCRbeta analysis as frozen whole blood, isolated PBMCs, or DNA extracted from either sample type. Remarks on this clone: Which antigen it targets is not known. No much larger clonotype is one base removed from it; base qualities were not supplied.

The rearranged segments are TRBV7-8 and TRBJ1-2, and possibly TRBD1, on 6 matching bases. Sequencing was done on a sample of peripheral blood. This clonotype was sampled from a man between 40 and 49 years old with acute or convalescent COVID-19. The sequenced DNA: TGTGCCAGCAGCCCCGGACAGTACTATGGCTACACCTTC. This translates into CASSPGQYYGYTF.